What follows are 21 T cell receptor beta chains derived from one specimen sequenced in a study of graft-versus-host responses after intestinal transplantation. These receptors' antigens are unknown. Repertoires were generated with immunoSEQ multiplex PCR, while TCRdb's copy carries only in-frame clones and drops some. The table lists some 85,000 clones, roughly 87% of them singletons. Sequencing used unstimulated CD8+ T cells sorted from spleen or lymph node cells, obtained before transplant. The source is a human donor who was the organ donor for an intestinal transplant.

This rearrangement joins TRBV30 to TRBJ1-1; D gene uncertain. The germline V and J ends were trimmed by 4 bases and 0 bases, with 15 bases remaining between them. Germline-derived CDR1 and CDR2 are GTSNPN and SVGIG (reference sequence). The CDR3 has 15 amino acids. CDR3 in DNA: TGTGCCTGGATCCCCCTCGGGCAGATGAACACTGAAGCTTTCTTT. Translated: CAWIPLGQMNTEAFF.

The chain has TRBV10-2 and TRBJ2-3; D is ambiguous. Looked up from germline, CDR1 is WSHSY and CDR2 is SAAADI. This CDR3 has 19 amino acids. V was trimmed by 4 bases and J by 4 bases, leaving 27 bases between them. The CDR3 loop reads CASSGPVQATIWFPDTQYF. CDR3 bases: TGCGCCAGCAGTGGCCCTGTCCAAGCGACGATCTGGTTCCCAGATACGCAGTATTTT.

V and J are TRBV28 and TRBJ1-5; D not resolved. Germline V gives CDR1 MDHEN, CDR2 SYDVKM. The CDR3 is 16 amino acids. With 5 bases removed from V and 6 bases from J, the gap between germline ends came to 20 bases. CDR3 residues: CASSPPDTRTGQPQHF. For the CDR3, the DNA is TGTGCCAGCAGTCCCCCAGACACCCGAACCGGTCAGCCCCAGCATTTT.

DNA of the CDR3: TGTGCCTGGGAGGCCCTCGGTGAAGCTTTCTTT. Protein sequence: CAWEALGEAFF. The chain joins TRBV30 to TRBJ1-1; D is uncertain. Germline-derived CDR1 and CDR2 are GTSNPN and SVGIG (reference sequence). The CDR3 spans 11 residues. Trimming took 5 bases from V and 7 from J, leaving 11 bases between them.

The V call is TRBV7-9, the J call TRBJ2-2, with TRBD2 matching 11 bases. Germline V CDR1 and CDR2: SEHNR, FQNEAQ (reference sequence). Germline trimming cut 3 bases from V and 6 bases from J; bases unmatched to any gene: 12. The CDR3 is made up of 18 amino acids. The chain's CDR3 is CASSFPLSGGEMPGELFF. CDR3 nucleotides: TGTGCCAGCAGCTTTCCCCTTAGCGGGGGGGAGATGCCCGGGGAGCTGTTTTTT.

In nucleotides, the CDR3 is TGCGCCAGCAGCCACCGGGGAGGGCCGAATCAGCCCCAGCATTTT. Encoded protein: CASSHRGGPNQPQHF. The chain joins TRBV4-1 to TRBJ1-5; D gene ambiguous. Germline assignment: CDR1 MGHRA and CDR2 YSYEKL. This CDR3 comprises 15 residues. V dropped 3 bases and J dropped 4 bases, with 13 bases sitting between them.

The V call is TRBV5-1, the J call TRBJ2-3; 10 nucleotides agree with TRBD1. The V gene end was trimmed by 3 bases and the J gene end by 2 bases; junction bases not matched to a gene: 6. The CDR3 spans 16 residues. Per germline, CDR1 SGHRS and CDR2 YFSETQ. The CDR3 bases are TGCGCCAGCAGCTCCGGGACAGGGGCAGTCACAGATACGCAGTATTTT. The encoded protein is CASSSGTGAVTDTQYF.

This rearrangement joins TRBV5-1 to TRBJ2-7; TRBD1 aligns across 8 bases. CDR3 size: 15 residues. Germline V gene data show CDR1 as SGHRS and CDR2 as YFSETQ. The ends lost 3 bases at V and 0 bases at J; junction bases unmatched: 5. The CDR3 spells CASSSRTGNSYEQYF. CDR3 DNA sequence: TGCGCCAGCAGCTCCCGGACAGGGAACTCCTACGAGCAGTACTTC.

The CDR3 region is CASSLVGTGPFYEQYF. The CDR3 DNA reads TGTGCCAGCAGCTTAGTTGGGACAGGGCCCTTCTACGAGCAGTACTTC. The genes are TRBV13 and TRBJ2-7; 9 positions agree with TRBD1. Looked up from germline, CDR1 is PRHDT and CDR2 is FYEKMQ (reference sequence). The V segment lost 1 base and the J segment 3 bases; nucleotides outside the gene matches: 7. The CDR3 has 16 residues.

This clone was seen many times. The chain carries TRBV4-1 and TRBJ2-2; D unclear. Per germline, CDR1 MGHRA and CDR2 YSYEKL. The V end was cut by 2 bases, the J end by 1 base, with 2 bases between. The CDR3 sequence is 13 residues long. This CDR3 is CASSQKNTGELFF. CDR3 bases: TGCGCCAGCAGCCAAAAGAACACCGGGGAGCTGTTTTTT.

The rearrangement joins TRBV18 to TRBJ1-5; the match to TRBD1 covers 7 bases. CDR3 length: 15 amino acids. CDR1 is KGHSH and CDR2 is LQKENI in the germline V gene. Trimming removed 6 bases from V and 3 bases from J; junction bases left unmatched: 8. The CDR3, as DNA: TGTGCCAGCTCGAGGGACAGTCAAACCAATCAGCCCCAGCATTTT. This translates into CASSRDSQTNQPQHF.

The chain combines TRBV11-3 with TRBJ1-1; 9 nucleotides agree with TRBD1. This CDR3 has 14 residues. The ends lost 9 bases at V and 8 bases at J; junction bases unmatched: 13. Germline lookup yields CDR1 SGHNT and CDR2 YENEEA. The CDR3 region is CARYFSGTGREAFF. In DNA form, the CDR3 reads TGTGCCAGATATTTTTCCGGGACAGGGAGAGAAGCTTTCTTT.

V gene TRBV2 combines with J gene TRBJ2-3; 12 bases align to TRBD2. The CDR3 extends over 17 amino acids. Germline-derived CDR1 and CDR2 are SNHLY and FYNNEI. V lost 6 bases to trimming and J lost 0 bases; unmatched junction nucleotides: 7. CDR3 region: CASRLAGGRFSTDTQYF. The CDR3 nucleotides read TGTGCCAGCAGACTAGCGGGGGGCCGATTTAGCACAGATACGCAGTATTTT.

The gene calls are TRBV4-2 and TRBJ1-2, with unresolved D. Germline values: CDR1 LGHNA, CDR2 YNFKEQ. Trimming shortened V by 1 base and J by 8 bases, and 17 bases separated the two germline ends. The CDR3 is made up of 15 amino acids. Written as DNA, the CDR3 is TGTGCCAGCAGCCAAGCCGAAGGGAGCGGCGAAGGCTACACCTTC. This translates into CASSQAEGSGEGYTF.

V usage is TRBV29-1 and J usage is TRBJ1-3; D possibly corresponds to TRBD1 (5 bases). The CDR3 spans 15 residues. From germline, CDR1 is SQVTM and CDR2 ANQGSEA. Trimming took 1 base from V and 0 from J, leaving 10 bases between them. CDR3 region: CSVEGTGPSGNTIYF. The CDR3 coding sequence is TGCAGCGTTGAAGGAACAGGCCCCTCTGGAAACACCATATATTTT.

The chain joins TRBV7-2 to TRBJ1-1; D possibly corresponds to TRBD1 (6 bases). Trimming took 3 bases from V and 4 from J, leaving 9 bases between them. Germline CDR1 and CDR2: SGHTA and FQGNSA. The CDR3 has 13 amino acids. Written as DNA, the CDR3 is TGTGCCAGCAGCTTTACAGGGACCACTGAAGCTTTCTTT. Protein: CASSFTGTTEAFF.

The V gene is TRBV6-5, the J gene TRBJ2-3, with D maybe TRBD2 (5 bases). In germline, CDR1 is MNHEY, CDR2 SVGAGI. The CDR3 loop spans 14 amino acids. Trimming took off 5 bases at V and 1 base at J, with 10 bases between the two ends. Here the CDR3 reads CASSGGGGTDTQYF. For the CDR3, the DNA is TGTGCCAGCAGTGGAGGAGGAGGCACAGATACGCAGTATTTT.

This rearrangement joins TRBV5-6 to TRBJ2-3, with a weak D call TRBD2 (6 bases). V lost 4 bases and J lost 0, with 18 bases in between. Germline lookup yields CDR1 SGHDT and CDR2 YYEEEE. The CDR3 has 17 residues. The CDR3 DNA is TGTGCCAGCAGCGGAGTTAGCGGAACAAAGAGCACAGATACGCAGTATTTT. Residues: CASSGVSGTKSTDTQYF. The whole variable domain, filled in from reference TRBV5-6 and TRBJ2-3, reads DAGVTQSPTHLIKTRGQQVTLRCSPKSGHDTVSWYQQALGQGPQFIFQYYEEEERQRGNFPDRFSGHQFPNYSSELNVNALLLGDSALYLCASSGVSGTKSTDTQYFGPGTRLTVL.

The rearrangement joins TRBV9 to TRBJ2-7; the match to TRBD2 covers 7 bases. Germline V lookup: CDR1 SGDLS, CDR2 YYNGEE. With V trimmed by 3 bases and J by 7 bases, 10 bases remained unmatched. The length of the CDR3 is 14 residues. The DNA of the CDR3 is TGTGCCAGCAGCGCCGGACTAGACCCTCGGGAGCAGTACTTC. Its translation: CASSAGLDPREQYF.

CDR3 loop: CAWGRDTNTEAFF. CDR3 sequence (DNA): TGTGCCTGGGGGCGGGACACCAACACTGAAGCTTTCTTT. The rearrangement uses TRBV30 and TRBJ1-1; D may be TRBD1 (6 bases). Germline loops: CDR1 GTSNPN, CDR2 SVGIG (reference sequence). The CDR3 runs to 13 residues. Trimming pared 5 bases from V and 2 bases from J, leaving 12 bases between.

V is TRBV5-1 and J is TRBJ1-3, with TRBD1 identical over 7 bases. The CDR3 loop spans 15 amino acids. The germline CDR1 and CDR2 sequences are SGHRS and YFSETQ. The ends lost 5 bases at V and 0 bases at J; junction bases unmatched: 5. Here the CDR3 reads CASSWGQSSGNTIYF. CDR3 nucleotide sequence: TGCGCCAGCAGTTGGGGACAGTCCTCTGGAAACACCATATATTTT.